This is a list of T cell receptor beta chains from one sample in a study of persistence of HIV-infected CD4 T cells. No antigen is known for these receptors. Assay used: immunoSEQ multiplex PCR; TCRdb lists only in-frame clones, some missing. Here the sample spans about 36,000 clones, 82% being singletons. The source material was cultured CD4+ T cells from PBMCs, sampled from a patient who received antiretroviral therapy. These TCRs come from an adult with HIV. The donor label of this sample is uncertain. CDR3s include the opening cysteine and the closing phenylalanine or tryptophan. D genes are given only for firm matches. Part of the rows lack a size; the others show once, few, many or a class for expanded clones.

TRBJ2-7,TRBV7-6,.,.,CASSPVYEQYF,TGTGCCAGCAGCCCGGTCTACGAGCAGTACTTC
TRBJ1-5,TRBV27,.,TRBD1,CASSPQTGVNQPQHF,TGTGCCAGCAGCCCCCAGACAGGGGTCAATCAGCCCCAGCATTTT
TRBJ2-4,TRBV12-5,.,.,CASGPGTFGNIQYF,TGTGCTAGTGGTCCCGGGACGTTCGGAAACATTCAGTACTTC
TRBJ2-2,TRBV5-1,.,TRBD1,CASRGQGQTNTGELFF,TGCGCCAGCAGGGGGCAGGGACAGACAAACACCGGGGAGCTGTTTTTT
TRBJ2-7,TRBV7-9,.,.,CASSLDRGYEQYF,TGTGCCAGCAGCTTAGATAGGGGGTACGAGCAGTACTTC
TRBJ1-1,TRBV10-2,.,TRBD1,CASYAGGITEAFF,TGCGCCAGCTACGCAGGGGGAATTACTGAAGCTTTCTTT
TRBJ1-1,TRBV15,.,.,CATSTPEWDTEAFF,TGTGCCACCAGTACCCCCGAGTGGGACACTGAAGCTTTCTTT
TRBJ2-5,TRBV2,.,.,CASSGLRILQETQYF,TGTGCCAGCAGTGGCCTAAGGATACTTCAAGAGACCCAGTACTTC
TRBJ1-5,TRBV7-9,.,.,CASSLMQDQPQHF,TGTGCCAGCAGCTTAATGCAGGATCAGCCCCAGCATTTT
TRBJ2-2,TRBV2,.,TRBD2,CASRLASTGELFF,TGTGCCAGCAGACTAGCGTCCACCGGGGAGCTGTTTTTT
TRBJ2-3,TRBV5-4,once,.,CASSSQRDTQYF,TGTGCCAGCAGCTCCCAACGGGATACGCAGTATTTT
TRBJ2-7,TRBV19,few,.,CASMVKSGEQYF,TGTGCCAGTATGGTGAAGTCGGGCGAGCAGTACTTC
TRBJ1-6,TRBV10-3,.,.,CASDSGDSPLHF,TGTGCCTCCGACAGCGGGGATTCACCCCTCCACTTT
TRBJ2-4,TRBV5-1,.,.,CASSLGGYIQYF,TGCGCCAGCAGCTTGGGTGGCTACATTCAGTACTTC
TRBJ1-1,TRBV12-5,.,.,CASGRRALGTEAFF,TGTGCTAGTGGTCGGAGGGCCCTTGGCACTGAAGCTTTCTTT
TRBJ1-2,TRBV12-3/TRBV12-4,.,.,CASSTLEYGYTF,TGTGCCAGCAGTACCTTAGAGTATGGCTACACCTTC
TRBJ1-2,TRBV10-2,.,TRBD1,CASSETGGGYGYTF,TGCGCCAGCAGTGAGACAGGGGGAGGGTATGGCTACACCTTC
TRBJ1-5,TRBV7-9,.,.,CASSTGVPGPQHF,TGTGCCAGCAGCACGGGAGTCCCAGGGCCCCAGCATTTT
TRBJ1-2,TRBV6-6,.,.,CASSHPPSRDGRRANYGYTF,TGTGCCAGCAGTCACCCTCCTAGCCGGGACGGCAGAAGAGCTAACTATGGCTACACCTTC
TRBJ2-5,TRBV7-7,.,TRBD1,CASSLSPAGGGETQYF,TGTGCCAGCAGCCTCTCCCCGGCAGGGGGTGGCGAGACCCAGTACTTC
TRBJ1-2,TRBV12-5,.,.,CASGLIQSPYGYTF,TGTGCTAGTGGTTTGATTCAGAGCCCCTATGGCTACACCTTC
TRBJ2-3,TRBV5-1,.,TRBD2,CASSSASGADTQYF,TGCGCCAGCAGCTCGGCTAGCGGCGCAGATACGCAGTATTTT
TRBJ1-2,TRBV5-1,.,.,CASSAQTAYGYTF,TGCGCCAGCAGCGCTCAGACAGCGTATGGCTACACCTTC
TRBJ2-7,TRBV7-6,.,.,CASSSYRTYEQYF,TGTGCCAGCAGCTCCTACCGAACCTACGAGCAGTACTTC
TRBJ1-2,TRBV5-1,once,TRBD1,CASSSGDRETYGYTF,TGCGCCAGCAGCTCTGGGGACAGGGAGACCTATGGCTACACCTTC
TRBJ1-2,TRBV27,few,TRBD1,CASSWATGENYGYTF,TGTGCCAGCAGTTGGGCGACAGGGGAAAACTATGGCTACACCTTC